The 29 T cell receptor beta chains listed next were all sequenced from one sample in a study of beta chain features in type 1 diabetes. Whole-study findings and limits: All four CD4+ subsets from Type 1 diabetes patients carried moderately but significantly shorter TCRB CDR3s.

Reverse transcription of all isolated RNA meant that expressed TCRB transcripts were sequenced. Measured with immunoSEQ multiplex PCR; TCRdb has only the in-frame clones, and not every one. The table lists 25,000 to 30,000 clones, roughly 61% of them singletons. Which antigens these TCRs recognize remains unknown. Material for sequencing was Tregs from blood. The source is a woman aged 25 to 39 with type 1 diabetes.

The J gene is TRBJ2-6, the V gene TRBV5-1, with 7 positions matching TRBD1. The CDR3 has 15 residues. CDR1 and CDR2 from the germline V gene are SGHRS and YFSETQ. V trimming: 4 bases; J trimming: 4 bases; junction bases outside the gene matches: 5. The CDR3 is CASSETGSGANVLTF. CDR3 DNA sequence: TGCGCCAGCAGCGAGACAGGGTCGGGGGCCAACGTCCTGACTTTC.

Regarding this clone: Germline is not matched at one junction end, which may reflect a read error. The V and J genes are TRBV6-6 and TRBJ2-3, with 13 bases aligning to TRBD2. CDR3 length: 15 amino acids. CDR1 is MNHNY, CDR2 SVGAGI, per germline (reference sequence). CDR3 in amino acids: CASSWTSGSTDTRYF. CDR3 sequence (DNA): TGTGCCAGCAGTTGGACTAGCGGGAGCACAGATACGCGGTATTTT.

V gene TRBV29-1 combines with J gene TRBJ2-7; 10 bases map to TRBD2. J was trimmed by 2 bases and V by 4 bases; bases with no gene match: 2. CDR3 length: 13 residues. Germline V gene lookup returns CDR1 SQVTM and CDR2 ANQGSEA. This CDR3 is CSVGSGRTYEQYF. The CDR3 DNA reads TGCAGCGTTGGTAGCGGGAGGACCTACGAGCAGTACTTC.

V usage is TRBV4-1 and J usage is TRBJ1-5; 8 bases are a match to TRBD1. Germline V gene sequence: CDR1 MGHRA, CDR2 YSYEKL. Trimming took 4 bases from V and 5 from J; bases not matched to a gene: 4. The CDR3 is 14 amino acids. CDR3 sequence (DNA): TGCGCCAGCAGCCGGACAGGGAGTTATCAGCCCCAGCATTTT. It specifies CASSRTGSYQPQHF.

This clone was detected only once. The V and J genes are TRBV6-6 and TRBJ1-5; D is undetermined. The CDR3 length is 14 residues. V lost 0 bases and J 6 bases, leaving 9 bases between the germline ends. The germline V gene encodes CDR1 MNHNY and CDR2 SVGAGI (reference sequence). CDR3 DNA: TGTGCCAGCAGTTACTCCTTCGGGGTTCAGCCCCAGCATTTT. This encodes CASSYSFGVQPQHF.

Only one count was recorded for this clone. V gene TRBV10-1 combines with J gene TRBJ2-1, with D perhaps TRBD2 (6 bases). The CDR3 sequence is 14 residues long. Looked up from germline, CDR1 is WNHNN and CDR2 is SYGVQD (reference sequence). V lost 3 bases to trimming and J lost 6 bases, with 12 bases between them. CDR3 amino acids: CASSDMTRGNEQFF. CDR3 bases: TGCGCCAGCAGTGATATGACTAGAGGCAATGAGCAGTTCTTC.

The V gene is TRBV28, the J gene TRBJ2-3; 8 nucleotides align to TRBD1. This CDR3 has 19 amino acids. Looked up from germline, CDR1 is MDHEN and CDR2 is SYDVKM. V shed 1 base, J shed 1 base, and the junction held 13 bases outside the gene matches. In nucleotides, the CDR3 is TGTGCCAGCAGTTTATTGGTCAGGGGGCTTCTTGAGCGCACAGATACGCAGTATTTT. Its translation: CASSLLVRGLLERTDTQYF.

The rearrangement links TRBV7-3 to TRBJ2-2; 12 bases line up with TRBD2. J was trimmed by 4 bases and V by 5 bases; bases with no gene match: 2. Per the germline V gene, CDR1 is SGHTA and CDR2 is FQGTGA. This CDR3 has 15 residues. Here the CDR3 DNA reads TGTGCCAGCAGCCCTAGCGGGAGGGCCACCGGGGAGCTGTTTTTT. Its protein is CASSPSGRATGELFF.

The chain combines TRBV15 with TRBJ2-7; 10 nucleotides align to TRBD1. The CDR3 totals 16 residues. Germline assignment: CDR1 LNHNV and CDR2 YYDKDF (reference sequence). V shed 0 bases, J shed 3 bases, and the junction held 5 bases outside the gene matches. CDR3 coding DNA: TGTGCCACCAGCAGAGATCCGACAGGGGGCCTCTACGAGCAGTACTTC. Translating gives CATSRDPTGGLYEQYF. Filled out from reference TRBV15 and TRBJ2-7, the complete variable domain reads DAMVIQNPRYQVTQFGKPVTLSCSQTLNHNVMYWYQQKSSQAPKLLFHYYDKDFNNEADTPDNFQSRRPNTSFCFLDIRSPGLGDTAMYLCATSRDPTGGLYEQYFGPGTRLTVT.

The chain joins TRBV7-9 to TRBJ2-5; possibly TRBD1 for D (7 bases). The CDR3 loop spans 15 amino acids. Per the germline V gene, CDR1 is SEHNR and CDR2 is FQNEAQ (reference sequence). V lost 5 bases, J lost 7 bases, and 20 bases lay in between. The CDR3 reads CASSPGGGGGGTQYF. CDR3 in DNA: TGTGCCAGCAGCCCCGGCGGAGGGGGCGGCGGGACCCAGTACTTC.

This clone appeared a few times. The rearrangement links TRBV29-1 to TRBJ2-7, with 7 bases lining up with TRBD2. This CDR3 spans 14 amino acids. CDR1 and CDR2 from the germline V gene are SQVTM and ANQGSEA. With V trimmed by 3 bases and J by 5 bases, 10 bases remained unmatched. CDR3 amino acids: CSVEGGKEGDEQYF. CDR3 nucleotides: TGCAGCGTTGAGGGGGGGAAGGAGGGCGACGAGCAGTACTTC.

This clone was seen once. J is TRBJ1-1 and V is TRBV7-3; D possibly corresponds to TRBD1 (5 bases). Germline CDR1 and CDR2: SGHTA and FQGTGA. This CDR3 comprises 13 residues. V was cut by 6 bases and J by 3 bases, with 11 bases left in between. This chain's CDR3 is CASRPAGDTEAFF. In DNA, the CDR3 is TGTGCCAGCAGGCCGGCGGGGGACACTGAAGCTTTCTTT.

This clone was observed a few times. V and J are TRBV5-1 and TRBJ2-1; 12 bases match TRBD2. CDR3 length: 16 residues. Germline assignment: CDR1 SGHRS and CDR2 YFSETQ. Trimming removed 6 bases from V and 9 bases from J; junction bases left unmatched: 13. This CDR3 reads CASNEGRTSGIAEQFF. The CDR3 coding sequence is TGCGCCAGCAATGAGGGGAGGACTAGCGGGATCGCTGAGCAGTTCTTC.

This clone was detected only a few times. The chain joins TRBV4-1 to TRBJ1-5; tentative D call: TRBD1 (6 bases). This CDR3 is 17 amino acids long. V was pared by 1 base and J by 0 bases, with 13 bases between. Germline CDR1 and CDR2: MGHRA and YSYEKL. CDR3 sequence (DNA): TGCGCCAGCAGCCAAGCCACGACAGGAGATAGCAATCAGCCCCAGCATTTT. Translation: CASSQATTGDSNQPQHF.

This clone showed up just a few times. This rearrangement joins TRBV5-1 to TRBJ1-1; 7 bases fit TRBD1. This CDR3 region has 15 residues. V gave up 2 bases and J gave up 1 base; unmatched junction bases: 5. The germline gives CDR1 SGHRS, CDR2 YFSETQ. CDR3 residues: CASSFATGANTEAFF. CDR3 DNA sequence: TGCGCCAGCAGCTTTGCTACAGGGGCGAACACTGAAGCTTTCTTT.

The V call is TRBV10-3, the J call TRBJ2-1, with D maybe TRBD2 (5 bases). This CDR3 has 17 residues. CDR1 and CDR2 (germline): ENHRY, SYGVKD. V dropped 2 bases and J dropped 0 bases, with 14 bases sitting between them. The CDR3 loop is CAISEGSLGSSYNEQFF. CDR3 DNA sequence: TGTGCCATCAGTGAGGGGAGTCTGGGGAGCTCCTACAATGAGCAGTTCTTC.

The V call is TRBV5-1, the J call TRBJ1-1, with a weak D call TRBD1 (6 bases). CDR3 length: 14 amino acids. Trimming took off 7 bases at V and 1 base at J, with 14 bases between the two ends. Germline CDR1 SGHRS, CDR2 YFSETQ. This CDR3 reads CASGIQGRNTEAFF. CDR3 in DNA: TGCGCCAGCGGAATACAGGGCCGGAACACTGAAGCTTTCTTT.

V usage is TRBV2 and J usage is TRBJ1-2; D call uncertain. Between the trimmed V and J ends, which lost 2 bases and 0 bases, there was a span of 16 bases. This CDR3 is built from 17 residues. The germline V gene encodes CDR1 SNHLY and CDR2 FYNNEI. Here the CDR3 DNA reads TGTGCCAGCAGTGAAATGACAACAGAGATAGCTAACTATGGCTACACCTTC. Its protein product is CASSEMTTEIANYGYTF.

The chain joins TRBV7-2 to TRBJ2-1; the D is unclear. The CDR3 contains 13 residues. The germline V gene encodes CDR1 SGHTA and CDR2 FQGNSA. V dropped 4 bases and J dropped 14 bases, with 18 bases sitting between them. CDR3 sequence (DNA): TGTGCCAGCAGCTATGCCCCACTAACATCGGAGTTCTTC. As protein: CASSYAPLTSEFF.

The chain recombines TRBV29-1 with TRBJ2-4; D is unresolved. CDR3 length: 14 amino acids. CDR1 and CDR2 (germline): SQVTM, ANQGSEA. V lost 4 bases to trimming and J lost 1 base, with 11 bases between them. The DNA for the CDR3 is TGCAGCGTTGCGACACCAAAGGCCAAAAACATTCAGTACTTC. Encoded protein: CSVATPKAKNIQYF.

The chain joins TRBV5-1 to TRBJ1-1; 7 nucleotides align to TRBD1. Germline CDR1 SGHRS, CDR2 YFSETQ. V lost 3 bases and J lost 5; bases outside the gene matches: 7. This CDR3 has 14 amino acids. CDR3 sequence reads: CASSSQGGRTEAFF. Here the CDR3 DNA reads TGCGCCAGCAGCTCCCAGGGGGGCAGGACTGAAGCTTTCTTT.

The chain joins TRBV7-2 to TRBJ2-1; 10 bases align to TRBD2. The CDR3 length is 15 residues. CDR1 and CDR2 (germline): SGHTA, FQGNSA. J gave up 8 bases and V 5 bases, and 9 bases lay outside the gene matches. The CDR3 sequence: CASSPTGTSVDEQFF. CDR3 DNA sequence: TGTGCCAGCAGCCCGACCGGGACTAGCGTAGATGAGCAGTTCTTC.

Within the sample, this clone is medium-sized. The V and J genes are TRBV5-1 and TRBJ2-4; TRBD2 agrees at 10 bases. This CDR3 is 19 amino acids long. J was trimmed by 2 bases and V by 4 bases; bases with no gene match: 15. Germline loops: CDR1 SGHRS, CDR2 YFSETQ. CDR3 amino acids: CASSPLGLAPHLSKNIQYF. CDR3 nucleotide sequence: TGCGCCAGCAGCCCGCTGGGACTAGCGCCACATTTATCCAAAAACATTCAGTACTTC. Based on the CDR3 plus reference TRBV5-1 and TRBJ2-4, the full variable domain is KAGVTQTPRYLIKTRGQQVTLSCSPISGHRSVSWYQQTPGQGLQFLFEYFSETQRNKGNFPGRFSGRQFSNSRSEMNVSTLELGDSALYLCASSPLGLAPHLSKNIQYFGAGTRLSVL.

The V gene is TRBV7-3, the J gene TRBJ2-1; 8 nucleotides agree with TRBD1. V shed 5 bases, J shed 2 bases, and the junction held 5 bases outside the gene matches. CDR3 size: 15 residues. The germline V gene encodes CDR1 SGHTA and CDR2 FQGTGA. The CDR3 bases are TGTGCCAGCAGCCTACAGGGGGGAACCTACAATGAGCAGTTCTTC. Translating gives CASSLQGGTYNEQFF.

Details on this clone: At one end, the junction sequence differs from germline, possibly due to a read error. As DNA, the CDR3 is TGTGCCAGCAGTCAAAACCGGGACAGCAATTTT. Encoded protein: CASSQNRDSNF. The V and J genes are TRBV28 and TRBJ1-4; TRBD1 agrees at 7 bases. Per germline, CDR1 MDHEN and CDR2 SYDVKM. This CDR3 contains 11 residues.

This sequence joins TRBV5-1 and TRBJ2-1; D call uncertain. Looked up from germline, CDR1 is SGHRS and CDR2 is YFSETQ. This CDR3 comprises 13 residues. The V gene lost 0 bases and the J gene lost 6 bases, with 7 bases spanning the gap. The CDR3 DNA sequence: TGCGCCAGCAGCTTGGGGCCGCTCAATGAGCAGTTCTTC. It translates to CASSLGPLNEQFF.

This rearrangement joins TRBV29-1 to TRBJ2-5, with 7 bases fitting TRBD1. Per germline, CDR1 SQVTM and CDR2 ANQGSEA. The junction had 4 bases not matched to a gene; V was cut back by 7 bases and J by 2 bases. The length of the CDR3 is 12 residues. This chain's CDR3 is CSGRQGQETQYF. The CDR3 DNA sequence: TGCAGCGGCAGACAGGGTCAAGAGACCCAGTACTTC.

The chain joins TRBV6-6 to TRBJ2-7, with 9 bases fitting TRBD1. CDR1 and CDR2 from the germline V gene are MNHNY and SVGAGI (reference sequence). The CDR3 length is 15 residues. J was trimmed by 3 bases and V by 6 bases; bases with no gene match: 9. The DNA of the CDR3 is TGTGCCAGCAGCCGGCAGACAGGGGGGAACTACGAGCAGTACTTC. It codes for CASSRQTGGNYEQYF.

The chain employs TRBV5-1 and TRBJ2-6; D perhaps matches TRBD2 (5 bases). The length of the CDR3 is 16 residues. Germline assignment: CDR1 SGHRS and CDR2 YFSETQ. Between the trimmed V and J ends, which lost 3 bases and 2 bases, there was a span of 12 bases. The CDR3 here is CASSSLLGAGANVLTF. The CDR3 nucleotides are TGCGCCAGCAGCTCTTTACTAGGTGCTGGGGCCAACGTCCTGACTTTC. The full variable domain, completed using reference TRBV5-1 and TRBJ2-6, is KAGVTQTPRYLIKTRGQQVTLSCSPISGHRSVSWYQQTPGQGLQFLFEYFSETQRNKGNFPGRFSGRQFSNSRSEMNVSTLELGDSALYLCASSSLLGAGANVLTFGAGSRLTVL.